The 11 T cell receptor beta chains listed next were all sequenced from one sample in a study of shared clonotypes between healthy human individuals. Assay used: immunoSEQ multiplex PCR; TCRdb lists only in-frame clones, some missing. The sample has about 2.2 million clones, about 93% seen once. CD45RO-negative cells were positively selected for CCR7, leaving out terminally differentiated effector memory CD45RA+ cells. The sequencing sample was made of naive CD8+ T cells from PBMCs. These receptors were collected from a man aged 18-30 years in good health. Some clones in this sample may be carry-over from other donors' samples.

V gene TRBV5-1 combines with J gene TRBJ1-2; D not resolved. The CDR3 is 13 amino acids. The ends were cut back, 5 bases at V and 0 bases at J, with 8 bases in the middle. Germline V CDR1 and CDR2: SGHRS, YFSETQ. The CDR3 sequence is CASSQASNYGYTF. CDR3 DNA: TGCGCCAGCAGTCAGGCTTCTAACTATGGCTACACCTTC.

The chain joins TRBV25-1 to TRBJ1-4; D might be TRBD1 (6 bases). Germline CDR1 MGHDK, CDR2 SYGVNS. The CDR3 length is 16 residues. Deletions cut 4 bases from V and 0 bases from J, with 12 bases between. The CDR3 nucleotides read TGTGCCAGCAGTGCCGACAGGTACTCAACTAATGAAAAACTGTTTTTT. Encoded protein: CASSADRYSTNEKLFF. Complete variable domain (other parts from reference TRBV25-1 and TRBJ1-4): EADIYQTPRYLVIGTGKKITLECSQTMGHDKMYWYQQDPGMELHLIHYSYGVNSTEKGDLSSESTVSRIRTEHFPLTLESARPSHTSQYLCASSADRYSTNEKLFFGSGTQLSVL.

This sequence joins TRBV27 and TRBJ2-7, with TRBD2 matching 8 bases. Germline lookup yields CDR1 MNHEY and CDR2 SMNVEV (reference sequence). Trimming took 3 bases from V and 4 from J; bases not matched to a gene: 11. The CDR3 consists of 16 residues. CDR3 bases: TGTGCCAGCAGTTTTGTGAGAAGCGGGAGAAGGTACGAGCAGTACTTC. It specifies CASSFVRSGRRYEQYF.

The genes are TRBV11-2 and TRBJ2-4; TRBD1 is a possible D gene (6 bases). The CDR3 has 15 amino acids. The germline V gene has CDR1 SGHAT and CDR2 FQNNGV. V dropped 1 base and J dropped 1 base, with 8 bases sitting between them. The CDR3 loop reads CASSLGGPAKNIQYF. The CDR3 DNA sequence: TGTGCCAGCAGCTTAGGGGGGCCCGCCAAAAACATTCAGTACTTC.

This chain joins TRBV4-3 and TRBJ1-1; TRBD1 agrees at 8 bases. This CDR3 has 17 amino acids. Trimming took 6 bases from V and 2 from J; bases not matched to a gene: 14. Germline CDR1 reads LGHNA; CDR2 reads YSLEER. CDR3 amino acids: CASSMVHTGGENTEAFF. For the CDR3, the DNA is TGCGCCAGCAGTATGGTGCACACAGGGGGAGAAAACACTGAAGCTTTCTTT.

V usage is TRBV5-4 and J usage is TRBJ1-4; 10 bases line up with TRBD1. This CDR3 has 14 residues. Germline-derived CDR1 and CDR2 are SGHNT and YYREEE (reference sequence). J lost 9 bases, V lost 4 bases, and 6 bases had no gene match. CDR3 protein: CASSTGQGVQKLFF. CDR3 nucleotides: TGTGCCAGCAGCACAGGACAGGGGGTCCAAAAACTGTTTTTT.

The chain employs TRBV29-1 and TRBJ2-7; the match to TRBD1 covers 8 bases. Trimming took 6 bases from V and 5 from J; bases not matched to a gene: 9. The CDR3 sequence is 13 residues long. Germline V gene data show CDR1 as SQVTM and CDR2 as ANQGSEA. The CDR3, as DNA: TGCAGCGTAGACACAGGGGGGATCGACGAGCAGTACTTC. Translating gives CSVDTGGIDEQYF.

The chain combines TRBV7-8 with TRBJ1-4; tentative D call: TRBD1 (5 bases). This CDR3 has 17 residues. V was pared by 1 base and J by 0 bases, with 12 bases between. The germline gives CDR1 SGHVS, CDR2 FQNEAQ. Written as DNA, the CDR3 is TGTGCCAGCAGCTTAGTTGGGACCCCAACAACTAATGAAAAACTGTTTTTT. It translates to CASSLVGTPTTNEKLFF.

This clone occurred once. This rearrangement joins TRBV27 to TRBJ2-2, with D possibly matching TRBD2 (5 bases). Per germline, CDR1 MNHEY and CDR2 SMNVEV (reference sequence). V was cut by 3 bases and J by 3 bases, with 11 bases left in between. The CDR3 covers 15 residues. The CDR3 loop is CASSFTRYDTGELFF. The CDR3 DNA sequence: TGTGCCAGCAGTTTTACTAGATACGACACCGGGGAGCTGTTTTTT.

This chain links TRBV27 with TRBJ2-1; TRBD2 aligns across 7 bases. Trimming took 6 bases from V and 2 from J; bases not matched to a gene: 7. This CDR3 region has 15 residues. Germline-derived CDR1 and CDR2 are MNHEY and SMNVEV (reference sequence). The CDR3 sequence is CASRLTSVTYNEQFF. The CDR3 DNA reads TGTGCCAGCAGGTTAACTAGCGTGACCTACAATGAGCAGTTCTTC.

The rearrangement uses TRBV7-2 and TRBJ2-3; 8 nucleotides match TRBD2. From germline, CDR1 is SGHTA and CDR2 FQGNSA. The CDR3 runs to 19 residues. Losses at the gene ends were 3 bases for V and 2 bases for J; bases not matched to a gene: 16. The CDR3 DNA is TGTGCCAGCAGCTTCCGCCGTCCCTTACTAGCGGAGATCACAGATACGCAGTATTTT. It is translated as CASSFRRPLLAEITDTQYF.